This TCR beta chain was recorded in a study of shared clonotypes between healthy human individuals (TCRdb year 2020). At the level of the whole study: A few men and two women, aged 18 to 49 years, made up the cohort. Per donor, three plates each were used for CD4 naive and CD4 memory, two for CD8 naive, and one for CD8 memory. Blood TCR repertoires of about 5 healthy adults were deeply sequenced to estimate repertoire size and the extent of clonotype sharing between individuals. Different laboratories and diverse techniques were used to prepare libraries and sequence TCR repertoires, to increase sequencing depth and limit assay-specific biases. Leukapheresis yielded between about 0.8 and 9.5 billion PBMCs per donor. On the study overall, not on this receptor specifically: When several donors were compared, the shared fraction of clonotypes was 5% to 6.5% for naive CD4, roughly 3.3% for naive CD8, 2% to 2.5% for memory CD4, and less than 0.45% for memory CD8. Rarefaction of sorted-subset datasets indicated incomplete sequencing despite the large sequencing depth. The small number of donors limited the genetic and exposure-history diversity represented. Pairwise subsampling led to the expectation that sequencing depth would affect the degree of clonotype sharing among donors. Larger estimated clonotype richness was generally found for naive subsets than for memory subsets. Sampling was restricted to blood, and TCR repertoires in tissues likely differ from the TCR repertoires found in blood. Higher generation probabilities were observed for clonotypes shared by all four sorted-subset donors than for non-shared clonotypes.

A note on this clone: What this receptor recognizes is not known. Base quality data are lacking; no much larger clone is found one base away.

CD8 naive samples consisted of CD45RO-negative cells that were positively selected for CCR7, yielding a CD45RA+CCR7+ population without TemRA cells. Healthy HIV-negative adults with no recently reported acute infections or vaccinations were included as donors. Only Caucasian adults living in Nashville, Tennessee, USA were represented among the donors. Blood was obtained by leukapheresis, after which PBMCs were separated by Ficoll-Histopaque density gradient centrifugation and cryopreserved in liquid nitrogen vapor phase. Purity and quantity of every magnetically sorted T cell population were checked by analytical flow cytometry. From each sorted fraction, genomic DNA was isolated and quantified by UV absorbance on a Nanodrop 2000c. V gives up 1 base and J gives up 7 bases, and the segment between their germline ends measures 20 bases. Based on the germline V gene, the CDR1 and CDR2 sequences are LGHNA and YSLEER. Including the terminal cysteine and phenylalanine, the CDR3 comprises 16 residues. The retained sequence is limited to the CDR3, 48 bases, with the frame set at the first base.

Using the deep immunoSEQ assay, TCR CDR3 regions were amplified from genomic DNA by multiplex PCR. Extracted genomic DNA from each cell subset was spread evenly across all wells of several immunoSEQ 96-well plates, with each plate serving as a replicate. For sorted subsets, approximately 210 ng genomic DNA, equal to 25,000 to 35,000 T cell genomes, was loaded into each replicate PCR. The purified libraries were quantified using a Qubit 3.0 fluorometer, sized with a Bioanalyzer 2100, and then quantified again using the KAPA Library Quantification kit. Each immunoSEQ 96-well plate was sequenced on its own single-read 150-cycle Illumina NextSeq 550 flow cell. The study's own analysis went as follows. Because the immunoSEQ output included only junctional sequences and no quality scores, the filtering could not be the same as the filtering used for full-length reads. To assign V/J genes and CDR3, sequences were annotated using PyIR, a Python wrapper for IgBLAST v1.9, with IMGT germline references. Reads were removed for weak V/J assignments (E-value above 1e-6), missing CDR3, stop codons, out-of-frame junctions, or ambiguous translated residues. V3J clonotypes were defined by identical inferred V gene, J gene, and CDR3 amino acid sequence. The percentage overlap between two repertoires was calculated by dividing the number of shared unique clonotypes by the size of the smaller repertoire. Three approaches were used to assess repertoire richness: RTK rarefaction, the Chao1 estimator, and Recon v2.1 estimates of unobserved clonotypes. OLGA was used to compute generation probabilities for all TCRbeta clonotypes that the gDNA method yielded from a handful of donors. Held by TCRdb, this immuneACCESS table contains in-frame sequences only and omits some clones. Under half of the omission traces to an unresolved V gene where checked; the cause of the rest is unknown. For V, J and clone size, that table is used; D and trimming come from the DNA. In all, the sample holds millions of clones, and roughly 91% of those were seen once. The leading ten clones occupy 1.5% to 2% of the sample.

The sequence was collected from a man aged 18 to 29 in good health. Some clones in this sample may be carry-over from other donors' samples. This chain joins TRBV4-3 to TRBJ2-7, with TRBD2 as a weak D call on 5 bases. The sequencing input was naive CD8+ T cells from PBMCs. Sample cell subset or site, as interpreted from the label and publication: CD45RA+CCR7+. The sequence in DNA is TGCGCCAGCAGCCAAGGAATGGCGGGCGGGCTTGGGGAGCAGTACTTC. Translation gives CASSQGMAGGLGEQYF.